This TCR beta chain is from a study of blood T cells in healthy people across ages. Study-level findings and limits: A conclusive naive versus antigen-experienced comparison was prevented by the unsorted PBMCs. No one knew whether donors had CMV, which possibly confounded expanded clonotype changes.

The V gene's germline CDR1 is MNHEY and CDR2 SVGEGT. The CDR3 length is 12 residues. This clonotype appeared a few times. Its specificity is not known. A much larger clone sits a single nucleotide away, making a read error possible. No fewer than 6.5 million PBMCs went into each sample. No fewer than 5.5 micrograms of total RNA were isolated from every sample. Sample-barcoded 5' priming and a J-beta primer mix drove a second PCR of roughly 6 to 12 cycles. TCRdb re-called the 5' RACE reads with MiXCR, one entry per CDR3 protein. The table records approximately 810,000 distinct CDR3 sequences, about 30% of them present only once.

The genes are TRBV6-2 or TRBV6-3 and TRBJ2-7; tentatively, D is TRBD2 (5 bases). The DNA end is a closer match to TRBJ2-5, so the J assignment may be wrong. The receptor's source is a woman of 80 years or more in good health. Sequencing was carried out using blood. CDR3 residues: CACSYSAGTQYF. DNA of the CDR3: TGTGCCTGCAGTTACTCCGCGGGGACCCAGTACTTC.